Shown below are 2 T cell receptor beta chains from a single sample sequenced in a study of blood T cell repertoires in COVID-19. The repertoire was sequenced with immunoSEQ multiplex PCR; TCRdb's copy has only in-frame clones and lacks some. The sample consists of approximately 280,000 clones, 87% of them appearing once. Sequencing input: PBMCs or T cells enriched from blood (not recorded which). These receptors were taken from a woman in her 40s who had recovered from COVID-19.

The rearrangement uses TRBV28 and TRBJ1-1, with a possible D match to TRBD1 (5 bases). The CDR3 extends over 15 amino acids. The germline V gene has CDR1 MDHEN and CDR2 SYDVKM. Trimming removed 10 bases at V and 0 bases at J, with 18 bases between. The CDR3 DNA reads TGTGCCACCCGGCGGGGGGGACCCATGAACACTGAAGCTTTCTTT. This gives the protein CATRRGGPMNTEAFF. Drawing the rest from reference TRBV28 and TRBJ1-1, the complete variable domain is DVKVTQSSRYLVKRTGEKVFLECVQDMDHENMFWYRQDPGLGLRLIYFSYDVKMKEKGDIPEGYSVSREKKERFSLILESASTNQTSMYLCATRRGGPMNTEAFFGQGTRLTVV.

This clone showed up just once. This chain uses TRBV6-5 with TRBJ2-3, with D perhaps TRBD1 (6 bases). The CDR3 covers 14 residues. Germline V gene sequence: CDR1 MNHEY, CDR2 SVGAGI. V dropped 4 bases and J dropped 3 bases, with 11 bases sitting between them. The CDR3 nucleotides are TGTGCCAGCAGTTGGACAGAGAGTACAGATACGCAGTATTTT. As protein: CASSWTESTDTQYF.